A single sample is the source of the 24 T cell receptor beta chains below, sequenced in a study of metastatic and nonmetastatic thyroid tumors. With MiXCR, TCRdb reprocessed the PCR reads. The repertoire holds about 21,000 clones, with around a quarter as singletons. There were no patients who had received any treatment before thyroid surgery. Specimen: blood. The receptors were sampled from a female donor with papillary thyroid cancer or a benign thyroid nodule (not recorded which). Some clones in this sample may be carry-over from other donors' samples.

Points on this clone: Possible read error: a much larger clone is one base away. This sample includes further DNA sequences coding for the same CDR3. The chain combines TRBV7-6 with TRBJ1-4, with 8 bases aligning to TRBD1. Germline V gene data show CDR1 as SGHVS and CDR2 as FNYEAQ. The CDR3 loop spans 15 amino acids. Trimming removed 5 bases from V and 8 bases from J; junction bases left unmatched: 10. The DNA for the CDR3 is TGTGCCAGCAGCCTAGGCGACAGGGGCGGCGAAAAACTGTTTTTT. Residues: CASSLGDRGGEKLFF.

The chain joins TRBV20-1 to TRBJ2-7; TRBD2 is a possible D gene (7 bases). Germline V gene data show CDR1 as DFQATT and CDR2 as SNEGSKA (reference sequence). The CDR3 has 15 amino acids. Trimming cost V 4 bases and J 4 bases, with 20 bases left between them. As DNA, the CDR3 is TGCAGTGCTAAGGGCGGGGGCGCGACGAGTTACGAGCAGTACTTC. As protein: CSAKGGGATSYEQYF.

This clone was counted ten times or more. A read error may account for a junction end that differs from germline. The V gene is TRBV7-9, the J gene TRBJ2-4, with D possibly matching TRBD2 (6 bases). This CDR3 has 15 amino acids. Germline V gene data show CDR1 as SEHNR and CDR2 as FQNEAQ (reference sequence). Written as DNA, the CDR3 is TGTGCCAGCAGCTCTCCTGAGGACTACAAAACCATTCAGTACTTC. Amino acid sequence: CASSSPEDYKTIQYF.

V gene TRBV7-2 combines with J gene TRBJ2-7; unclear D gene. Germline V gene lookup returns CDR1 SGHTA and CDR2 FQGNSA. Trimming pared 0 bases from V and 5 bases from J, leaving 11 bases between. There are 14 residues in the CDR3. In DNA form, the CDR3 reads TGTGCCAGCAGCTTAGCAGCAATCGACCACGAGCAGTACTTC. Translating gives CASSLAAIDHEQYF.

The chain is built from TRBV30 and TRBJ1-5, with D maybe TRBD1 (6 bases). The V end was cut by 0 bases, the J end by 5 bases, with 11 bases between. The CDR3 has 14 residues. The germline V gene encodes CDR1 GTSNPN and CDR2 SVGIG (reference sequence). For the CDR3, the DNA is TGTGCCTGGAGTGTTGGGGGGCTAGATCAGCCCCAGCATTTT. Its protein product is CAWSVGGLDQPQHF.

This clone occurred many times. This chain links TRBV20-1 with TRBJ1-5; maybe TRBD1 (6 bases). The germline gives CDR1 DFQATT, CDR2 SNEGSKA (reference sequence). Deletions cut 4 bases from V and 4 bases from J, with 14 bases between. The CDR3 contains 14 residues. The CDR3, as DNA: TGCAGTGCTATACAGGGTAGGGTAAATCAGCCCCAGCATTTT. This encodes CSAIQGRVNQPQHF.

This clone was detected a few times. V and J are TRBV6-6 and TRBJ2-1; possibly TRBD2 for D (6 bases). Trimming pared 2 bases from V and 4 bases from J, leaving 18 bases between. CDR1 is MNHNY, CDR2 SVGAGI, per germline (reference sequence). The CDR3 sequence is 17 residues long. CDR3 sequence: CASSYPSLAEEYNEQFF. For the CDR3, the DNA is TGTGCCAGCAGTTACCCGAGTTTAGCGGAAGAATACAATGAGCAGTTCTTC.

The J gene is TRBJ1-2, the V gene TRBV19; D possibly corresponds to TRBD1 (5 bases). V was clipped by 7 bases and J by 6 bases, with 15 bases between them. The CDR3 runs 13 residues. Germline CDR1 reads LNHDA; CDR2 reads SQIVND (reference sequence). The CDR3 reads CASISAGCHGYTF. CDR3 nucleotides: TGTGCCAGTATAAGTGCAGGGTGCCATGGCTACACCTTC.

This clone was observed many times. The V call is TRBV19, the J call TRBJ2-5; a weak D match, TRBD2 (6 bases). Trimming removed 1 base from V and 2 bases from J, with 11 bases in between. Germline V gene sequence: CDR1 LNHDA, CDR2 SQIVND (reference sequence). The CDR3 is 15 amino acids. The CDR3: CASSIGVGGQETQYF. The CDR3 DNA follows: TGTGCCAGTAGTATAGGAGTTGGGGGGCAAGAGACCCAGTACTTC.

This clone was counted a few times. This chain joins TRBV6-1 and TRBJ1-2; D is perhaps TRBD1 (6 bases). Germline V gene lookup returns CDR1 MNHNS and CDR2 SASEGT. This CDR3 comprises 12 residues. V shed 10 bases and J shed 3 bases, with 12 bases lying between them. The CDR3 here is CATSGDYYGYTF. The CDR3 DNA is TGTGCCACCTCAGGGGACTACTATGGCTACACCTTC.

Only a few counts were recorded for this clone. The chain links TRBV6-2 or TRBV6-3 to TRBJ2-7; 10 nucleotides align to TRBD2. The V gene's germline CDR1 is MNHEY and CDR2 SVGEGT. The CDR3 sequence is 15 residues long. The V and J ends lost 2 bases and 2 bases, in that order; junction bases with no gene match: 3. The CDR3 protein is CASSYPLAGTYEQYF. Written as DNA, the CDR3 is TGTGCCAGCAGTTACCCACTAGCGGGGACCTACGAGCAGTACTTC.

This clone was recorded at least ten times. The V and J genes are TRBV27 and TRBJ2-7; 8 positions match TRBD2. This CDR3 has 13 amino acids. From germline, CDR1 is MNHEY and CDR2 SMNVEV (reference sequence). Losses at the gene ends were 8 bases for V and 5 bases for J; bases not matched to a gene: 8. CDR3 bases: TGTGCCAGCTCCTTCAGCGGGAGCGACGAGCAGTACTTC. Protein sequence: CASSFSGSDEQYF.

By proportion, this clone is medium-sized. CDR3 in amino acids: CASSLSQGTTGELFF. In DNA form, the CDR3 reads TGTGCCAGCAGTTTGAGCCAGGGTACCACCGGGGAGCTGTTTTTT. The chain carries TRBV12-3 or TRBV12-4 and TRBJ2-2, with a possible D match to TRBD1 (5 bases). The CDR3 is 15 amino acids. Deletions cut 3 bases from V and 4 bases from J, with 12 bases between.

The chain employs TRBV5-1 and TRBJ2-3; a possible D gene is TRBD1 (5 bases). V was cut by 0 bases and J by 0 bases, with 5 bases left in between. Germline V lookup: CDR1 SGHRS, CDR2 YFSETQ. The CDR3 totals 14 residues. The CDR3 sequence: CASSLGTSTDTQYF. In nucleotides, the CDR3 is TGCGCCAGCAGCTTGGGGACAAGCACAGATACGCAGTATTTT.

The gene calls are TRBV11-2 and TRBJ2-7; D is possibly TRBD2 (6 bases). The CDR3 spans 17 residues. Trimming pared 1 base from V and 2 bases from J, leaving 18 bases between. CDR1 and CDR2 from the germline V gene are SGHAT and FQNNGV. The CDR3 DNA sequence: TGTGCCAGCAGCTTAGGACTAGGGTCTACCCAAACCTACGAGCAGTACTTC. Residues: CASSLGLGSTQTYEQYF. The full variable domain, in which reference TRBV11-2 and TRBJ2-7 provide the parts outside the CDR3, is EAGVAQSPRYKIIEKRQSVAFWCNPISGHATLYWYQQILGQGPKLLIQFQNNGVVDDSQLPKDRFSAERLKGVDSTLKIQPAKLEDSAVYLCASSLGLGSTQTYEQYFGPGTRLTVT.

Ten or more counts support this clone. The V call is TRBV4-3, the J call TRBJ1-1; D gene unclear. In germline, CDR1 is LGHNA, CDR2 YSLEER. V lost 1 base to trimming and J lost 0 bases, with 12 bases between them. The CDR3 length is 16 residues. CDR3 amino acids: CASSQVVNLMNTEAFF. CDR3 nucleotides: TGCGCCAGCAGCCAAGTGGTGAACCTCATGAACACTGAAGCTTTCTTT.

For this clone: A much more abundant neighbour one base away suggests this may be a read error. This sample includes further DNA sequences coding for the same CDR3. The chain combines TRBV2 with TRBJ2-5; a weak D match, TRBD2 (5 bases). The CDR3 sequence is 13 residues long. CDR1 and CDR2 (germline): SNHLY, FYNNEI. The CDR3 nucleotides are TGTGCCAGCGTCCCAGCGGTACAAGAGACCCAGTACTTT. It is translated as CASVPAVQETQYF.

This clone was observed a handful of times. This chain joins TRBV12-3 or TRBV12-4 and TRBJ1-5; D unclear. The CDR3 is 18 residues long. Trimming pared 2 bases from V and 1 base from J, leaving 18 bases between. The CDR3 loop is CASSLRWVGIESNQPQHF. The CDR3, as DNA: TGTGCCAGCAGTTTAAGGTGGGTGGGAATCGAGAGCAATCAGCCCCAGCATTTT.

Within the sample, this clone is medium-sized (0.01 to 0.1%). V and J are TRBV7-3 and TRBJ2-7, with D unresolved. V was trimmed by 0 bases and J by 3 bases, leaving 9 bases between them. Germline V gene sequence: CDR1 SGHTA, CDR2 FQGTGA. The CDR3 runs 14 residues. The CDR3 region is CASSLTPGDYEQYF. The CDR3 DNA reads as TGTGCCAGCAGCTTAACACCGGGTGACTACGAGCAGTACTTC.

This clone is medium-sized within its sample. CDR3 DNA sequence: TGCAGTGCTAGAACCAGGGACACTGAAGCTTTCTTT. Protein sequence: CSARTRDTEAFF. This sequence joins TRBV20-1 and TRBJ1-1; D perhaps matches TRBD1 (5 bases). CDR3 length equals 12 residues. Germline-derived CDR1 and CDR2 are DFQATT and SNEGSKA (reference sequence). With 2 bases removed from V and 3 bases from J, the gap between germline ends came to 7 bases.

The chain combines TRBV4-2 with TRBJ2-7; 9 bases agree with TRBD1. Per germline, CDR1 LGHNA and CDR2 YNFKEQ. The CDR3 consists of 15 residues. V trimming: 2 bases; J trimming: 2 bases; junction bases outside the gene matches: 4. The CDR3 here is CASSQPGQGTYEQYF. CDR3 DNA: TGTGCCAGCAGCCAACCGGGACAGGGAACCTACGAGCAGTACTTC.

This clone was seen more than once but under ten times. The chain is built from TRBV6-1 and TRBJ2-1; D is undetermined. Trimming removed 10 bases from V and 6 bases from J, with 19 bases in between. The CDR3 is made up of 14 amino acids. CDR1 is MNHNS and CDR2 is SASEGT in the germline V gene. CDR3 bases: TGTGCCACCGCGGAGCGTCCTTCTAGCAATGAGCAGTTCTTC. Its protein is CATAERPSSNEQFF.

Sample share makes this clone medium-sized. In nucleotides, the CDR3 is TGTGCCAGCAGTTCGGGGACTAGCGGGAGAGAGCAGTACTTC. It codes for CASSSGTSGREQYF. This sequence joins TRBV6-1 and TRBJ2-7, with 14 bases that match TRBD2. Germline V CDR1 and CDR2: MNHNS, SASEGT. The CDR3 sequence is 14 residues long. The V and J ends lost 5 bases and 7 bases, in that order; junction bases with no gene match: 4.

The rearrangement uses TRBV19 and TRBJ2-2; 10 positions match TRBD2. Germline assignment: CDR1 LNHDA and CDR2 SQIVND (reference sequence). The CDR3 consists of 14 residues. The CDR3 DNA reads TGTTCCTCCCCTAGCGGGGGAAACACCGGGGAGCTGTTTTTT. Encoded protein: CSSPSGGNTGELFF.